This note documents a single T cell receptor beta chain sequence. Clinical history reported by participants formed the basis on which cohorts were assigned. These data are taken from a study of blood T cell repertoires in COVID-19. Study-wide background: There were acute and convalescent COVID-19 samples, and they came from the United States, Italy and Spain.

Between the trimmed V and J ends, which lost 4 bases and 8 bases, there was a span of 15 bases. Germline V CDR1 and CDR2: LNHDA, SQIVND (reference sequence). CDR3 length: 15 amino acids. Method: immunoSEQ multiplex PCR; TCRdb's copy keeps in-frame clones and lacks some. Among roughly 230,000 clones listed, about four fifths were seen once. The origin of this receptor is a man in his forties or fifties who had recovered from COVID-19. V gene TRBV19 combines with J gene TRBJ1-6; D perhaps matches TRBD1 (5 bases). The sample consisted of PBMCs or T cells enriched from blood (not recorded which). CDR3 sequence: CASSTGGVGYSPLHF. The CDR3 nucleotides read TGTGCCAGTAGTACGGGAGGGGTGGGTTATTCACCCCTCCACTTT.